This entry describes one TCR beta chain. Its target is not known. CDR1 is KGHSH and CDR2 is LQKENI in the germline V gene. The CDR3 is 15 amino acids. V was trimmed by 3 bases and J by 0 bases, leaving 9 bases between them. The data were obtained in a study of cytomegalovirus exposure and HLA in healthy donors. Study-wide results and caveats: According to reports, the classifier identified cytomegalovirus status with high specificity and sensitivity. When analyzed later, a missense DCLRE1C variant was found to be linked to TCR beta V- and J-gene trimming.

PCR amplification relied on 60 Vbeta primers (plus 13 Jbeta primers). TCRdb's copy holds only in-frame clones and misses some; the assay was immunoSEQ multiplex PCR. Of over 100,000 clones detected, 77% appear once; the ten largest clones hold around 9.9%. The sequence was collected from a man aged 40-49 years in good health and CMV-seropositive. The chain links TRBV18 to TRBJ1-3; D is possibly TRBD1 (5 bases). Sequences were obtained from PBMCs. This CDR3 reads CASSPPDISGNTIYF. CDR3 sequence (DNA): TGTGCCAGCTCACCTCCGGACATCTCTGGAAACACCATATATTTT.